This T cell receptor (beta chain) is drawn from a study of T cell changes during pregnancy in multiple sclerosis. Sequencing was performed with immunoSEQ multiplex PCR; in TCRdb, only in-frame clones are kept and a portion is missing. The table lists 55,000 to 85,000 clones, roughly 92% of them singletons. The CDR3 has 14 amino acids. V was clipped by 4 bases and J by 6 bases; unmatched bases: 3. CDR1 and CDR2 from the germline V gene are SGHNT and YYREEE (reference sequence). The origin of this receptor is a female donor with multiple sclerosis, enrolled in a pregnancy study. This chain connects TRBV5-4 to TRBJ2-7; 14 bases are shared with TRBD2. Sequences were derived from peripheral blood, sampled in the second trimester of pregnancy. CDR3 sequence reads: CASSEGLAGAEQYF. The DNA of the CDR3 is TGTGCCAGCAGCGAGGGACTAGCGGGGGCCGAGCAGTACTTC.